This TCR beta chain originates from a study of OX40 agonist ivuxolimab in advanced cancers. Across the whole study: Averaging about 60 years in age, with a range of about 23 to 79, the cohort was around 83% male. Patients achieving partial responses numbered three: one hepatocellular carcinoma case and two cutaneous melanoma cases. Study observations and caveats: CD8+ T cells were the subset that, on average, had more expanded clones than CD4+. Patients with a partial response at 0.1-3.0 mg/kg had among the lowest clonal expansion.

A note on this clone: Antigen: not known.

Assay: immunoSEQ multiplex PCR; the TCRdb copy retains only in-frame clones and omits some. The table has some 49,000 clones, 85% seen once. The CDR3 runs to 13 residues. Germline loops: CDR1 SEHNR, CDR2 FQNEAQ (reference sequence). V dropped 8 bases and J dropped 0 bases, with 11 bases sitting between them. The source was CD4+ or CD8+ T cells sorted from blood, collected in a trial of the OX40 agonist ivuxolimab. This TCR was sampled from an adult with an advanced solid tumor such as melanoma, head and neck, liver or kidney cancer. V usage is TRBV7-9 and J usage is TRBJ2-7; no reliable D call. CDR3 sequence reads: CASASGNSYEQYF. Written as DNA, the CDR3 is TGTGCCAGCGCTAGTGGAAACTCCTACGAGCAGTACTTC.